These 28 T cell receptor beta chains were all obtained from the same sample, sequenced in a study of blood T cell repertoires in COVID-19. The assay was immunoSEQ multiplex PCR, and TCRdb's table has in-frame clones only and misses some. The profile shows around 230,000 clones, about nine tenths of them singletons. Sequencing used peripheral blood. Every receptor here comes from a man in his fifties or sixties who had recovered from COVID-19.

The gene calls are TRBV5-4 and TRBJ1-2; D might be TRBD1 (6 bases). The germline V gene has CDR1 SGHNT and CDR2 YYREEE (reference sequence). The V gene lost 1 base and the J gene lost 4 bases, with 14 bases spanning the gap. This CDR3 has 15 amino acids. CDR3 coding DNA: TGTGCCAGCAGCTTGATGCCGGGGGGCAGCTATGGCTACACCTTC. This encodes CASSLMPGGSYGYTF.

The chain uses TRBV18 and TRBJ2-5; D call uncertain. The CDR3 sequence is 14 residues long. Germline V CDR1 and CDR2: KGHSH, LQKENI. V lost 2 bases and J 7 bases, leaving 14 bases between the germline ends. CDR3 sequence reads: CASSPIAGFVTQYF. The CDR3 DNA is TGTGCCAGCTCACCAATAGCCGGTTTTGTGACCCAGTACTTC.

The chain has TRBV7-9 and TRBJ1-1; 7 bases are shared with TRBD1. CDR3 length: 15 amino acids. V lost 5 bases to trimming and J lost 1 base; unmatched junction nucleotides: 7. In germline, CDR1 is SEHNR, CDR2 FQNEAQ (reference sequence). CDR3 sequence: CASSPGGQTNTEAFF. The CDR3 nucleotides read TGTGCCAGCAGCCCCGGGGGACAGACGAACACTGAAGCTTTCTTT.

The chain carries TRBV14 and TRBJ1-1; maybe TRBD1 (5 bases). V was cut by 6 bases and J by 4 bases, with 9 bases left in between. The CDR3 runs to 12 residues. Germline loops: CDR1 SGHDN, CDR2 FVKESK. The CDR3 sequence: CASRGVSTEAFF. The CDR3 DNA reads as TGTGCCAGCAGAGGGGTGAGCACTGAAGCTTTCTTT.

V is TRBV25-1 and J is TRBJ1-2; 10 bases are shared with TRBD1. Germline assignment: CDR1 MGHDK and CDR2 SYGVNS. This CDR3 has 15 amino acids. V shed 2 bases and J 5 bases; nucleotides not matched to a gene: 5. This chain's CDR3 is CASSERDRGRYGYTF. The CDR3 DNA sequence: TGTGCCAGCAGTGAAAGGGACAGGGGTAGATATGGCTACACCTTC.

J is TRBJ1-5 and V is TRBV19, with 11 positions matching TRBD1. In germline, CDR1 is LNHDA, CDR2 SQIVND (reference sequence). The CDR3 loop spans 16 amino acids. After removal of 6 bases from V and 6 bases from J, the junction contained 10 bases not matched to a gene. The CDR3 is CASRPRDRGLGQPQHF. In DNA form, the CDR3 reads TGTGCCAGTAGGCCAAGGGACAGGGGGTTGGGTCAGCCCCAGCATTTT.

V gene TRBV7-9 combines with J gene TRBJ1-3; D not certain. CDR3 length: 12 residues. V dropped 6 bases and J dropped 4 bases, with 7 bases sitting between them. CDR1 SEHNR and CDR2 FQNEAQ come from the germline V gene (reference sequence). CDR3 in amino acids: CASSSRGNTIYF. CDR3 nucleotides: TGTGCCAGCAGTTCCAGGGGAAACACCATATATTTT.

The CDR3 coding sequence is TGTGCCATCAGTGAAGGGCCTCCGGGACAGGGGGGAGAAAAACTGTTTTTT. Translation gives CAISEGPPGQGGEKLFF. This chain links TRBV10-3 with TRBJ1-4; the match to TRBD1 covers 11 bases. The CDR3 totals 17 residues. The J segment lost 8 bases and the V segment lost 3 bases, leaving 11 bases of the junction unmatched. In germline, CDR1 is ENHRY, CDR2 SYGVKD.

This chain joins TRBV2 and TRBJ2-3; 7 bases fit TRBD2. This CDR3 comprises 17 residues. V lost 1 base, J lost 0 bases, and 7 bases stayed unmatched. The germline V gene encodes CDR1 SNHLY and CDR2 FYNNEI. CDR3 residues: CASSEVFGGWSTDTQYF. Here the CDR3 DNA reads TGTGCCAGCAGTGAAGTTTTCGGGGGGTGGAGCACAGATACGCAGTATTTT.

This chain links TRBV24-1 with TRBJ1-5, with D perhaps TRBD1 (5 bases). Germline V gene sequence: CDR1 KGHDR, CDR2 SFDVKD. V was clipped by 5 bases and J by 3 bases, with 13 bases between them. The CDR3 has 15 amino acids. CDR3 in DNA: TGTGCCACCAGTGCTGGGGCGGATTACAATCAGCCCCAGCATTTT. This codes for CATSAGADYNQPQHF.

V and J are TRBV10-3 and TRBJ2-1; D is undetermined. This CDR3 comprises 16 residues. With 6 bases removed from V and 1 base from J, the gap between germline ends came to 16 bases. Germline-derived CDR1 and CDR2 are ENHRY and SYGVKD. In DNA form, the CDR3 reads TGTGCCATCAGCGGGTGGGTAGTGAGGTCCTACAATGAGCAGTTCTTC. As protein: CAISGWVVRSYNEQFF.

The chain combines TRBV2 with TRBJ2-7; possibly TRBD2 for D (6 bases). CDR1 and CDR2 (germline): SNHLY, FYNNEI. The CDR3 is 14 residues long. V shed 3 bases and J shed 7 bases, with 16 bases lying between them. The CDR3 sequence is CASSDPRRGREQYF. CDR3 in DNA: TGTGCCAGCAGTGATCCCAGGAGGGGAAGGGAGCAGTACTTC.

This chain joins TRBV18 and TRBJ1-2; TRBD1 might be the D (5 bases). Trimming removed 2 bases at V and 8 bases at J, with 12 bases between. Germline V gene sequence: CDR1 KGHSH, CDR2 LQKENI. The length of the CDR3 is 13 residues. The CDR3 region is CASSPGAREGYTF. The CDR3 nucleotides are TGTGCCAGCTCACCAGGGGCGCGGGAGGGCTACACCTTC.

The rearrangement joins TRBV7-2 to TRBJ1-1, with D possibly being TRBD1 (5 bases). V was clipped by 5 bases and J by 4 bases, with 14 bases between them. CDR1 SGHTA and CDR2 FQGNSA come from the germline V gene. This CDR3 is built from 14 residues. The DNA of the CDR3 is TGTGCCAGCAGCCCAAATGGGGGGGTCACTGAAGCTTTCTTT. It specifies CASSPNGGVTEAFF. Together with reference TRBV7-2 and TRBJ1-1, the CDR3 gives the full variable domain: GAGVSQSPSNKVTEKGKDVELRCDPISGHTALYWYRQSLGQGLEFLIYFQGNSAPDKSGLPSDRFSAERTGGSVSTLTIQRTQQEDSAVYLCASSPNGGVTEAFFGQGTRLTVV.

The chain combines TRBV2 with TRBJ2-1, with a weak D call TRBD2 (6 bases). The CDR3 spans 13 residues. The V end was cut by 8 bases, the J end by 4 bases, with 12 bases between. Per germline, CDR1 SNHLY and CDR2 FYNNEI. The CDR3 protein is CASAWEVYNEQFF. DNA of the CDR3: TGTGCCAGCGCCTGGGAGGTATACAATGAGCAGTTCTTC.

This clone was detected only a few times. CDR3 bases: TGTGCCAGTAGTATACAGGAACGTTTTGAAGCTTTCTTT. Amino acids: CASSIQERFEAFF. The J gene is TRBJ1-1, the V gene TRBV19, with D hard to call. The CDR3 runs to 13 residues. Germline V gene sequence: CDR1 LNHDA, CDR2 SQIVND (reference sequence). V lost 2 bases and J lost 7, with 11 bases in between.

Here the CDR3 DNA reads TGTGCCAGTAGTATGGCGGGACAGTTCAATCAGCCCCAGCATTTT. This encodes CASSMAGQFNQPQHF. The genes are TRBV19 and TRBJ1-5, with TRBD1 identical over 7 bases. Unmatched junction bases numbered 5, after V lost 3 bases and J lost 3 bases. CDR1 and CDR2 from the germline V gene are LNHDA and SQIVND (reference sequence). This CDR3 has 15 residues.

This chain links TRBV29-1 with TRBJ2-1, with 9 bases lining up with TRBD1. Germline V lookup: CDR1 SQVTM, CDR2 ANQGSEA. After removal of 6 bases from V and 7 bases from J, the junction contained 13 bases not matched to a gene. The CDR3 has 15 amino acids. In DNA, the CDR3 is TGCAGCGTGGCGTCCCGGGACAGGGTTTGGAATGAGCAGTTCTTC. Translated, it gives CSVASRDRVWNEQFF.

This chain joins TRBV19 and TRBJ1-5; D unresolved. Germline loops: CDR1 LNHDA, CDR2 SQIVND (reference sequence). This CDR3 contains 16 residues. The V and J ends lost 2 bases and 1 base respectively, with 12 bases between them. In DNA, the CDR3 is TGTGCCAGTAGTATAAGTCGGGGTTTGAGCAATCAGCCCCAGCATTTT. This gives the protein CASSISRGLSNQPQHF. Combining the CDR3 with reference TRBV19 and TRBJ1-5 gives the whole variable domain DGGITQSPKYLFRKEGQNVTLSCEQNLNHDAMYWYRQDPGQGLRLIYYSQIVNDFQKGDIAEGYSVSREKKESFPLTVTSAQKNPTAFYLCASSISRGLSNQPQHFGDGTRLSIL.

This chain links TRBV19 with TRBJ2-1; possibly TRBD2 for D (7 bases). Trimming left V 2 bases short and J 15 bases short, with 17 bases between. Germline V CDR1 and CDR2: LNHDA, SQIVND (reference sequence). This CDR3 is built from 13 residues. The CDR3 coding sequence is TGTGCCAGTAGTATATTTGAGGGGGGGCAGGGGTTCTTC. Protein sequence: CASSIFEGGQGFF.

The chain combines TRBV5-5 with TRBJ1-1; D gene unclear. Germline loops: CDR1 SGHKS, CDR2 YYEKEE (reference sequence). V lost 0 bases and J 4 bases, leaving 10 bases between the germline ends. The CDR3 has 14 residues. The CDR3 region is CASSLDRRITEAFF. CDR3 DNA sequence: TGTGCCAGCAGCTTGGACAGAAGGATCACTGAAGCTTTCTTT.

This rearrangement joins TRBV5-6 to TRBJ2-3; 9 bases agree with TRBD2. This CDR3 is built from 15 residues. The trim removed 4 bases at V and 1 base at J, leaving 4 bases unmatched. Per the germline V gene, CDR1 is SGHDT and CDR2 is YYEEEE. CDR3 in DNA: TGTGCCAGCAGCCTACCTAGCGGGGGCACAGATACGCAGTATTTT. This codes for CASSLPSGGTDTQYF.

The chain employs TRBV21-1 and TRBJ2-7; TRBD2 reflects the table's D call only, with no check against the DNA. TRBV21-1 is described as a pseudogene. The CDR3 loop spans 18 amino acids. DNA of the CDR3: TGTGCCAGCAGCAAATCTCCAATCGGGGGGGGGAGGGGGACCGAGCAGTACGTC. Translated: CASSKSPIGGGRGTEQYV.

This clone was counted between two and nine times. The chain combines TRBV5-6 with TRBJ1-3, with D perhaps matching TRBD1 (5 bases). Germline values: CDR1 SGHDT, CDR2 YYEEEE. Between the trimmed V and J ends, which lost 3 bases and 8 bases, there was a span of 15 bases. The CDR3 consists of 14 residues. Here the CDR3 reads CASSSGTGGDTIYF. The CDR3 nucleotides are TGTGCCAGCAGCTCCGGGACGGGAGGGGACACCATATATTTT. Combining the CDR3 with reference TRBV5-6 and TRBJ1-3 gives the whole variable domain DAGVTQSPTHLIKTRGQQVTLRCSPKSGHDTVSWYQQALGQGPQFIFQYYEEEERQRGNFPDRFSGHQFPNYSSELNVNALLLGDSALYLCASSSGTGGDTIYFGEGSWLTVV.

The J gene is TRBJ2-7, the V gene TRBV7-9; 12 nucleotides align to TRBD1. The CDR3 spans 16 residues. The germline gives CDR1 SEHNR, CDR2 FQNEAQ (reference sequence). The trim removed 0 bases at V and 7 bases at J, leaving 7 bases unmatched. CDR3 sequence (DNA): TGTGCCAGCAGCTTAGCGGTGGGACAGGGGGCGGATGAGCAGTACGTC. Its protein is CASSLAVGQGADEQYV.

V is TRBV7-2 and J is TRBJ1-5; 9 bases fit TRBD1. Looked up from germline, CDR1 is SGHTA and CDR2 is FQGNSA. This CDR3 has 14 amino acids. The V and J ends lost 3 bases and 7 bases, in that order; junction bases with no gene match: 4. Here the CDR3 DNA reads TGTGCCAGCAGCTTGGGACAGGGCCTACAGCCCCAGCATTTT. It translates to CASSLGQGLQPQHF.

V is TRBV4-1 and J is TRBJ1-5; possible D gene TRBD1, 6 bases. This CDR3 contains 15 residues. V lost 0 bases, J lost 3 bases, and 9 bases lay in between. From germline, CDR1 is MGHRA and CDR2 YSYEKL. The chain's CDR3 is CASSQETGSNQPQHF. DNA of the CDR3: TGCGCCAGCAGCCAAGAGACAGGTTCCAATCAGCCCCAGCATTTT.

The J gene is TRBJ2-3, the V gene TRBV2, with 10 bases aligning to TRBD1. Germline trimming cut 6 bases from V and 0 bases from J; bases unmatched to any gene: 6. This CDR3 has 16 amino acids. Germline V gene sequence: CDR1 SNHLY, CDR2 FYNNEI. As DNA, the CDR3 is TGTGCCAGCAGCAAGACAGGGGGCACCAGCACAGATACGCAGTATTTT. This sequence encodes CASSKTGGTSTDTQYF.